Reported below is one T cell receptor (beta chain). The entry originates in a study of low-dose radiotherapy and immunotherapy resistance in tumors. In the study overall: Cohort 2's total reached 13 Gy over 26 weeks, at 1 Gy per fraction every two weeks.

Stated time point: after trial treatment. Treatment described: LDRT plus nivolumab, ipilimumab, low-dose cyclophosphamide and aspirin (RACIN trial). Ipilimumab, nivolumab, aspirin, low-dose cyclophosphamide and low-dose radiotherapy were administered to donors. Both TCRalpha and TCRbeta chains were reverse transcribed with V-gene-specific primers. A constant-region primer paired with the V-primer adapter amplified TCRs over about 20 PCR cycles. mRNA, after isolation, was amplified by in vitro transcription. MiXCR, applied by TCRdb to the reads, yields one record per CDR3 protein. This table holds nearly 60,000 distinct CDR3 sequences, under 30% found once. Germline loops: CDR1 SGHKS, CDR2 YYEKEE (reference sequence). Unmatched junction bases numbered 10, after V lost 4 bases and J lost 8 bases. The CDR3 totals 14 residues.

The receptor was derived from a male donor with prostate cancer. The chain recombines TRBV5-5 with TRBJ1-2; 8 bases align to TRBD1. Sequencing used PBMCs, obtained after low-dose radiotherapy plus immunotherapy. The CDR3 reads CASSDRQGLGGYTF. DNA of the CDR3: TGTGCCAGCAGCGACAGACAGGGGTTAGGAGGCTACACCTTC.